These T cell receptor beta chains were read from a single sample in a study of regulatory T cells in long-lasting Graves disease. MiXCR was run by TCRdb on the multiplex PCR reads, yielding one entry per CDR3 protein. Found here are roughly 260,000 distinct CDR3 sequences, around 18% of them singletons; the top ten hold around 13%. The data also belong to a second study, concerning T cells in Graves' hyperthyroidism and ophthalmopathy.

The sequencing here drew on peripheral blood mononuclear cells (PBMCs), taken at new diagnosis, from a patient treated with antithyroid drugs. The receptor source for this set is a woman aged 30 to 39 with Graves disease. Both conserved end residues are part of each CDR3. The order of the fields is CDR3 protein, clone size, D gene, V gene, J gene. The D gene is left open where the match is weak. Expanded clones get a size class; other rows say once, few or many, or leave the size out.

CASSESPPTDTQYF	NA	NA	TRBV6-1	TRBJ2-3
CASGLVVRQGYMNTEAFF	many	TRBD1	TRBV12-5	TRBJ1-1
CASSRTSGDQNEQFF	many	TRBD2	TRBV9	TRBJ2-1
CASSEGQSTDTQYF	NA	NA	TRBV5-6	TRBJ2-3
CASSLTSGGAGELFF	many	TRBD2	TRBV7-3	TRBJ2-2
CASSLGDYSSYEQYF	many	NA	TRBV5-1	TRBJ2-7
CSAQTGAEDEQYF	many	NA	TRBV20-1	TRBJ2-7
CASRPINTEAFF	many	NA	TRBV2	TRBJ1-1
CASSHNSGVTDTQYF	many	TRBD2	TRBV12-3/TRBV12-4	TRBJ2-3
CASSSEGIGNQPQHF	many	NA	TRBV6-1	TRBJ1-5
CASSSFSWRNTGELFF	many	NA	TRBV7-9	TRBJ2-2
CASSVTGGPGLNTEAFF	many	TRBD1	TRBV19	TRBJ1-1
CASSSLRRTYQETQYF	many	NA	TRBV6-5	TRBJ2-5
CASSMVGNGYTF	many	NA	TRBV6-2/TRBV6-3	TRBJ1-2
CASRDVLAGELFF	few	NA	TRBV4-1	TRBJ2-2
CSAREVRLARSYEQYF	many	TRBD2	TRBV20-1	TRBJ2-7
CASSNRDRANEQYF	many	TRBD1	TRBV11-3	TRBJ2-7
CASRAGGREQFF	many	TRBD2	TRBV6-2/TRBV6-3	TRBJ2-1
CASRALRTGSTKNIQYF	few	TRBD1	TRBV6-1	TRBJ2-4
CASSFTGANTGELFF	few	NA	TRBV5-1	TRBJ2-2
CASSPPGVEEAQYF	many	NA	TRBV18	TRBJ2-5
CASSLAPGGSDTEAFF	many	TRBD1	TRBV3-1	TRBJ1-1
CSARERMGLAGIVAGELFF	many	TRBD2	TRBV20-1	TRBJ2-2
CASSDQGAGTEAFF	NA	TRBD1	TRBV6-9	TRBJ1-1
CASSLVFADTQYF	large	NA	TRBV5-1	TRBJ2-3
CSVPLPTRGSQGFGYTF	many	NA	TRBV29-1	TRBJ1-2
CASSEWGRDNSPLHF	many	NA	TRBV2	TRBJ1-6
CASSRDGYGYTF	many	NA	TRBV6-1	TRBJ1-2